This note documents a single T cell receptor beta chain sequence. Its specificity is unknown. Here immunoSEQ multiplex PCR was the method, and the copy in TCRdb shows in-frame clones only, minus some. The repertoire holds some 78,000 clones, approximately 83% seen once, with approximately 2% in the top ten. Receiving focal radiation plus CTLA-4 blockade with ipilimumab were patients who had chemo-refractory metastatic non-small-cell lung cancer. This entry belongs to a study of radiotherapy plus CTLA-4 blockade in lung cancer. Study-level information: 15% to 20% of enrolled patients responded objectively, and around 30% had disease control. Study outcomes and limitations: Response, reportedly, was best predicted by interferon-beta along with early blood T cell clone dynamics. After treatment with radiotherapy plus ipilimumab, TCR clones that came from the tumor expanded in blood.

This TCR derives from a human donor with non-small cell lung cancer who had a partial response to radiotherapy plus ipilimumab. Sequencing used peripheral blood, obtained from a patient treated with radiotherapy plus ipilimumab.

CDR3 loop: CAWSVPEGSNQPQHF. CDR3 coding DNA: TGTGCCTGGAGTGTCCCCGAGGGTAGCAATCAGCCCCAGCATTTT. This chain joins TRBV30 and TRBJ1-5; D gene uncertain. Trimming removed 0 bases from V and 0 bases from J, with 9 bases in between. This CDR3 spans 15 amino acids. Germline-derived CDR1 and CDR2 are GTSNPN and SVGIG (reference sequence).